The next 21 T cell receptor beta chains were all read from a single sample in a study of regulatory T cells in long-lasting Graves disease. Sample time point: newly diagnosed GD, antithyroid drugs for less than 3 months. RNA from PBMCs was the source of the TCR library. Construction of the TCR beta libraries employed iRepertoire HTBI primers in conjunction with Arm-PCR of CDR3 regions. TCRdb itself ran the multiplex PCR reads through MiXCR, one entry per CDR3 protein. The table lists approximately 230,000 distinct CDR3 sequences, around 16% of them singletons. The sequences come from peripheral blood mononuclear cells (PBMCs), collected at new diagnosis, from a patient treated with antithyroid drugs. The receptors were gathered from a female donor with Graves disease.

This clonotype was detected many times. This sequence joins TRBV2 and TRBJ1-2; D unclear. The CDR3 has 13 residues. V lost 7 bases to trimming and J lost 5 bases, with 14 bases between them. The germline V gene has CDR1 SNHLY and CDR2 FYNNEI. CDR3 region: CASKTGEIYGYTF. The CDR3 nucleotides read TGTGCCAGCAAGACGGGCGAGATATATGGCTACACCTTC. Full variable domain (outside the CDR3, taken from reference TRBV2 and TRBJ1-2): EPEVTQTPSHQVTQMGQEVILRCVPISNHLYFYWYRQILGQKVEFLVSFYNNEISEKSEIFDDQFSVERPDGSNFTLKIRSTKLEDSAMYFCASKTGEIYGYTFGSGTRLTVV.

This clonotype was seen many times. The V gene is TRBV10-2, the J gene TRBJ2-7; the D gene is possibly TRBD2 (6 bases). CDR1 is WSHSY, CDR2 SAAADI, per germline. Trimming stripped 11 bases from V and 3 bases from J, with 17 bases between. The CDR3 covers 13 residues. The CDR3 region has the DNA TGCGCCCACCCCAGGGACTTCTACTACGAGCAGTACTTC. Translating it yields CAHPRDFYYEQYF.

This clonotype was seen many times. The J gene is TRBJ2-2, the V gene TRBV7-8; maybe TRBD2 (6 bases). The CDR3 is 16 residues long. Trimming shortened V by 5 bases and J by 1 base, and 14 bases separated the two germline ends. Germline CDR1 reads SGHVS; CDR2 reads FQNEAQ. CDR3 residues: CASSPRGGWNTGELFF. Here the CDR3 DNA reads TGTGCCAGCAGCCCGCGGGGTGGATGGAACACCGGGGAGCTGTTTTTT.

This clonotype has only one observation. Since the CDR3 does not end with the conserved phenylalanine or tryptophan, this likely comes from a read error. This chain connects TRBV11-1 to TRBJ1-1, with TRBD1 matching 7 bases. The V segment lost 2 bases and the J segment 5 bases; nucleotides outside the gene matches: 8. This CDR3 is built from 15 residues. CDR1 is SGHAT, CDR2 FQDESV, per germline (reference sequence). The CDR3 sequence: CASSLLEAGGTEAFS. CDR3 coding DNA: TGTGCCAGCAGCTTACTGGAAGCAGGGGGTACTGAAGCTTTCTCT.

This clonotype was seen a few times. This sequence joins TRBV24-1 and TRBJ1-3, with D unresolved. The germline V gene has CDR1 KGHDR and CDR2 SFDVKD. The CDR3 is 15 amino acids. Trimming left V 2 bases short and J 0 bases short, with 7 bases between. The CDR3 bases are TGTGCCACCAGTGATTCGACCTTCTCTGGAAACACCATATATTTT. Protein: CATSDSTFSGNTIYF.

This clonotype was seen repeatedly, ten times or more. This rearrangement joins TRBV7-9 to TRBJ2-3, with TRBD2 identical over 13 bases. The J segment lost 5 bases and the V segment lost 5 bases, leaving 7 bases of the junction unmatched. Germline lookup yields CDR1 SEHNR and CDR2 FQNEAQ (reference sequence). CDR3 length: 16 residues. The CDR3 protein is CASSPGLAGAGDTQYF. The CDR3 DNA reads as TGTGCCAGCAGCCCCGGACTAGCGGGAGCTGGAGATACGCAGTATTTT.

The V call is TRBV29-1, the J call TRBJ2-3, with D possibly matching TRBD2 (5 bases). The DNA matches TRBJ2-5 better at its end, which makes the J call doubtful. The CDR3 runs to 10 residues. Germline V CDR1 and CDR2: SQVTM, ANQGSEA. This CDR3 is CSVGVETQYF. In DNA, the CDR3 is TGCAGCGTCGGGGTGGAGACCCAGTACTTC.

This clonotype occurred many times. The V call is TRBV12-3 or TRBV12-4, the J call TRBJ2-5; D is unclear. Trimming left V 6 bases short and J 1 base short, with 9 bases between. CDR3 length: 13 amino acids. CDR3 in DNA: TGTGCCAGCAGCCTCAGCACCCAAGAGACCCAGTACTTC. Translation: CASSLSTQETQYF.

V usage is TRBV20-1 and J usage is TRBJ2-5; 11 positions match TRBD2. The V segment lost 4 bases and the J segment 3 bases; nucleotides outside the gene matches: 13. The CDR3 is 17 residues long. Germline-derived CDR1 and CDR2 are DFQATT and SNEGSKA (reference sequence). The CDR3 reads CSAISWSLTSGKETQYF. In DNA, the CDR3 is TGCAGTGCTATTAGTTGGTCGCTGACTAGCGGGAAAGAGACCCAGTACTTC.

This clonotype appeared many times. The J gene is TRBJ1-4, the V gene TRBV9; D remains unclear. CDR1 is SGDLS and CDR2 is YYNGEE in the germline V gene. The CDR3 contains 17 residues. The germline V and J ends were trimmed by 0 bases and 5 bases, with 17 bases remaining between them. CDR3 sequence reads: CASSVGTSSRQNEKLFF. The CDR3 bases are TGTGCCAGCAGCGTAGGGACTTCGAGTAGACAAAATGAAAAACTGTTTTTT.

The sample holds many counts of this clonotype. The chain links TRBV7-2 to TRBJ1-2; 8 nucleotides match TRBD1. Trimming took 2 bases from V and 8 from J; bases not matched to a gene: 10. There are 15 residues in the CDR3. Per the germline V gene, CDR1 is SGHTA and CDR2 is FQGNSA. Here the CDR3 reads CASSLSATGVKGYTF. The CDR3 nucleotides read TGTGCCAGCAGCTTAAGTGCGACAGGGGTAAAAGGCTACACCTTC.

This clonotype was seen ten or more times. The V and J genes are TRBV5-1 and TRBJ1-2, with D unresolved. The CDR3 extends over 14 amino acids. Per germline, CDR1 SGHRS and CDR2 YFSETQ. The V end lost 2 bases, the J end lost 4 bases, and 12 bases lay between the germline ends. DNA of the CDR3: TGCGCCAGCAGCTTCGATTCACGGTCCTATGGCTACACCTTC. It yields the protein CASSFDSRSYGYTF.

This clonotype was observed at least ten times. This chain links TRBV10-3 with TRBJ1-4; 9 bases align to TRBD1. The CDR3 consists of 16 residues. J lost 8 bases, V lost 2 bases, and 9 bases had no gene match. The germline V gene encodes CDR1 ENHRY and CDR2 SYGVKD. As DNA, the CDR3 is TGTGCCATCAGTGAGAGGGGGAGGACAGGGGACGAAAAACTGTTTTTT. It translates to CAISERGRTGDEKLFF.

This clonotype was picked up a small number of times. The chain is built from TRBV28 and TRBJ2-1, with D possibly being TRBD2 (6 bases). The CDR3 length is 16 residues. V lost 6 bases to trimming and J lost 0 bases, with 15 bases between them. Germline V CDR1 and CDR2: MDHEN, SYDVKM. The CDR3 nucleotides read TGTGCCAGCAGATGGGACTTACGAAGCTCCTACAATGAGCAGTTCTTC. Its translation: CASRWDLRSSYNEQFF.

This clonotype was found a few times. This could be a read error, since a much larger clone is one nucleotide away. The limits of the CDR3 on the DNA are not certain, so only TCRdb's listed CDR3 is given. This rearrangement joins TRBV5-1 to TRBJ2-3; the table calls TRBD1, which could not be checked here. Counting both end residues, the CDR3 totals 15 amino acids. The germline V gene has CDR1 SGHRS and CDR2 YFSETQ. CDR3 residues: CASSFVGTGADTRYF.

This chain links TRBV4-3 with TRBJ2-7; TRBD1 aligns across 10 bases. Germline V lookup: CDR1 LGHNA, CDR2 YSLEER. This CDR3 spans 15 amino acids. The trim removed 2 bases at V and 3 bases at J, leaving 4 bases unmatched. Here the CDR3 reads CASSQMRTGGYEQYF. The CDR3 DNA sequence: TGCGCCAGCAGCCAAATGAGGACAGGGGGCTACGAGCAGTACTTC.

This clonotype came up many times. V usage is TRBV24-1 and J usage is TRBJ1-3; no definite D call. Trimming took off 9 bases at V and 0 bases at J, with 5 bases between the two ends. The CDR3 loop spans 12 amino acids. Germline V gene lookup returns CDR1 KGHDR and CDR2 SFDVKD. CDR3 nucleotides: TGTGCCACCCGAAGCTCTGGAAACACCATATATTTT. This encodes CATRSSGNTIYF.

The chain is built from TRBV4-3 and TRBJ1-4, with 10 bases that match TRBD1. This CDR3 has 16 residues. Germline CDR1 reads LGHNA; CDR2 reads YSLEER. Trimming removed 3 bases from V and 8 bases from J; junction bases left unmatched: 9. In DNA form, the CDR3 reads TGCGCCAGCAGCCAGGGACAGGGGTTAGGGTACGAAAAACTGTTTTTT. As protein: CASSQGQGLGYEKLFF.

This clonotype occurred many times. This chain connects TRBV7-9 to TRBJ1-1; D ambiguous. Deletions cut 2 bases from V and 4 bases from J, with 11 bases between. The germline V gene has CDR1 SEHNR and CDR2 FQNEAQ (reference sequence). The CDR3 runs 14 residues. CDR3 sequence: CASSLSQDGTEAFF. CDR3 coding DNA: TGTGCCAGCAGCTTATCACAAGATGGCACTGAAGCTTTCTTT.

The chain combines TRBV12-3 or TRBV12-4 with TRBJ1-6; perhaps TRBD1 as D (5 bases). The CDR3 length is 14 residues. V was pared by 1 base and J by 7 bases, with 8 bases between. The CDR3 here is CASSLGGENSPLHF. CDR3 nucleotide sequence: TGTGCCAGCAGTTTAGGGGGGGAGAATTCACCCCTCCACTTT.

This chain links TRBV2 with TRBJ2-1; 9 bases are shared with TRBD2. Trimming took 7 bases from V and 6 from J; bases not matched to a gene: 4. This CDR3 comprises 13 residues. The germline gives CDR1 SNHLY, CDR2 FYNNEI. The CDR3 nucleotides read TGTGCCAGCATGGCGGGGGGGACCAATGAGCAGTTCTTC. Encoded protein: CASMAGGTNEQFF.